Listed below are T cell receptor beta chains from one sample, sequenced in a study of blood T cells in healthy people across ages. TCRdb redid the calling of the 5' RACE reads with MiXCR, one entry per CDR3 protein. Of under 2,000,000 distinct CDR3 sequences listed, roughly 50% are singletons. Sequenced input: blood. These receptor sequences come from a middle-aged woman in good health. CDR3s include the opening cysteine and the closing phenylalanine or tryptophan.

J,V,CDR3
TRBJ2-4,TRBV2,CASSVRGALVRAKNIQYF
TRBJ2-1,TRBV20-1,CSAPGKGSNEQFF
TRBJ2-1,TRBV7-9,CASSSDPGLAGGSSYNEQFF
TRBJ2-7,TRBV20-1,CSVRKSYEQYF
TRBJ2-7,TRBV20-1,CSARGRRSSYEQYF
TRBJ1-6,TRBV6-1,CASRAERTGWSSYNSPLHF
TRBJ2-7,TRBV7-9,CASSPTAEPYEQYF
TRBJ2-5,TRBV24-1,CATSDPDSYQETQYF
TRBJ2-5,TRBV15,CATSSEPGLAGRETQYF
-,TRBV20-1,CSARDFRVGYEQYF
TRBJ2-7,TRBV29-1,CSVRGQRGNEQYF
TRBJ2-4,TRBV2,CASSTSTTGAGGDIQYF
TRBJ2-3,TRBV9,CASSVTMSGHPPDTQYF
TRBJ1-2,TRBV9,CASSVFGGGKKNGYTF
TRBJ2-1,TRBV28,CASSPGGFTILQNEQFF
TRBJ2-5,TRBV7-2,CASSLVWVGGGETQYF
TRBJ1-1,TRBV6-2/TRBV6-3,CASRMGGYPHTEAFF
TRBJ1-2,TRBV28,CASSATSTGLYGYTF
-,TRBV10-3,CAVRSAGGTYEQYF
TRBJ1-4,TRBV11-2,CASSFREPTNEKLFF
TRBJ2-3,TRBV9,CASSARAGGPADTQYF
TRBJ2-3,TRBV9,CASSGTLAGGGDTQYF
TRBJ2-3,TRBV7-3,CAGSLYEGSGDTQYF
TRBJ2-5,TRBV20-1,CSARAGTSETLYF
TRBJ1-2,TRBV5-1,CASSLATGDNYGYTF
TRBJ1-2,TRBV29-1,CSVLELWTGGTSIGYTF
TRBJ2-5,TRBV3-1,CASSQPGRETQYF
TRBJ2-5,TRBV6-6,CASRLGQSRETQYF
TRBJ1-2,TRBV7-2,CATEVRTDYGYTF
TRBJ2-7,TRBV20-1,CRARPLHNEQYF
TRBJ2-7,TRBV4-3,CASSQDNSVTYEQYF
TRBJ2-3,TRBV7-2,CASSIGESREGSTDTQYF
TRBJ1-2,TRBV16,CASSKLQGSGYTF
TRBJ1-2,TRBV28,CASSLTHAGLGYTF
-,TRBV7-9,CASSLNGPPHEQYF
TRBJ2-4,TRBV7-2,CASSSTWTGRSNIQYF
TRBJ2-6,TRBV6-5,CASSYVWDSISHSGANVLTF
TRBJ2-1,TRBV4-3,CASSQVPFGGGKVDEQFF
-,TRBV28,CASSAHVATYEQYF
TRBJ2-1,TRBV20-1,CSASPPGTGSNEQFF
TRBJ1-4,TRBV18,CASSPRTQSTNEKLFF
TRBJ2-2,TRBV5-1,CASTKGGMTNTGEPFF
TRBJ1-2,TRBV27,CAIREPNYGYTF